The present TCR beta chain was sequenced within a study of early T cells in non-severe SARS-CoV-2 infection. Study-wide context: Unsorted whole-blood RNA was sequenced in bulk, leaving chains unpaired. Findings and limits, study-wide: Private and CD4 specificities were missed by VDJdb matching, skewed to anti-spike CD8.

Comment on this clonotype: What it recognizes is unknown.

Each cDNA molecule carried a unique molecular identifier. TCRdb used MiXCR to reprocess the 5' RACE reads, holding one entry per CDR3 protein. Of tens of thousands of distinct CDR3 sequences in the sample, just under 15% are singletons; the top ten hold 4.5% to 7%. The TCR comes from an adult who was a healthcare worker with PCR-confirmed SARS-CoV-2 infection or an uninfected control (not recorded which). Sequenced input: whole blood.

The CDR3 region has the DNA TGTGCCAGCAGACCTGCTAGCGGTCCCTACAATGAGCAGTTCTTC. Its translation: CASRPASGPYNEQFF. This sequence joins TRBV5-4 and TRBJ2-1, with 7 nucleotides matching TRBD2. Germline CDR1 SGHNT, CDR2 YYREEE (reference sequence). The CDR3 extends over 15 amino acids. Trimming cost V 5 bases and J 2 bases; bases outside gene matches: 7. The full variable domain, completed using reference TRBV5-4 and TRBJ2-1, is ETGVTQSPTHLIKTRGQQVTLRCSSQSGHNTVSWYQQALGQGPQFIFQYYREEENGRGNFPPRFSGLQFPNYSSELNVNALELDDSALYLCASRPASGPYNEQFFGPGTRLTVL.